This TCR beta chain originates from a study of PD-1 blockade in classical Hodgkin lymphoma. Study conclusions and caveats: Relative to healthy donors, newly diagnosed patients reportedly had lower baseline TCR diversity, which was reported as lower still in relapsed/refractory patients.

The method was immunoSEQ multiplex PCR; TCRdb's version includes in-frame clones alone and lacks a portion of them. The profile shows approximately 47,000 clones, roughly 90% of them singletons. The time point here: newly diagnosed, previously untreated cHL patient sample. With respect to this clone: Its antigen is currently unknown.

V lost 5 bases and J 4 bases, leaving 3 bases between the germline ends. This CDR3 is built from 10 residues. Germline CDR1 SGHRS, CDR2 YFSETQ. The genes are TRBV5-1 and TRBJ2-5; D remains unclear. This sequence was found in a human donor with classical Hodgkin lymphoma. Specimen: peripheral blood mononuclear cells (PBMCs). The CDR3 DNA reads TGCGCCAGCAGGGGAGAGACCCAGTACTTC. It encodes CASRGETQYF.